The clone carrying this T cell receptor (beta chain) came up many times. Its antigen is undetermined. TCR beta CDR3 region amplification was performed from RNA transcripts. TCR CDR3 regions were first amplified by RT-PCR with HTBI primers. TCRdb fed the multiplex PCR reads into MiXCR, producing one record per CDR3 protein. This table holds 350,000 to 450,000 distinct CDR3 sequences, about 14% found once. This entry belongs to a study of T cells in Graves' hyperthyroidism and ophthalmopathy. The V gene's germline CDR1 is SGHRS and CDR2 YFSETQ. The CDR3 runs 15 residues. V lost 0 bases to trimming and J lost 0 bases, with 6 bases between them. The study's findings and limits: Most thyroid clonotypes with frequency above 0.001 were detected in blood.

The sample comprised blood. The chain uses TRBV5-1 and TRBJ2-2; D ambiguous. This receptor was identified in a man between 45 and 60 years old with Graves' ophthalmopathy. This CDR3 is CASSLAESNTGELFF. In nucleotides, the CDR3 is TGCGCCAGCAGCTTGGCCGAATCGAACACCGGGGAGCTGTTTTTT. The full variable domain, with the rest looked up from reference TRBV5-1 and TRBJ2-2, is KAGVTQTPRYLIKTRGQQVTLSCSPISGHRSVSWYQQTPGQGLQFLFEYFSETQRNKGNFPGRFSGRQFSNSRSEMNVSTLELGDSALYLCASSLAESNTGELFFGEGSRLTVL.